Below are 2 T cell receptor beta chains sequenced from a single sample in a study of a mutant IDH1 vaccine in newly diagnosed glioma. Profiling relied on immunoSEQ multiplex PCR, and the TCRdb table lists in-frame clones only, not all of them. This sample carries roughly 30,000 clones, about four fifths of them seen once, and the ten largest clones take under 20%. The antigens for these receptors are not known. Sample time point: week 23, last vaccination. In every dose of vaccine, 300 ug of mutant IDH1 20-mer peptide was given alongside topical imiquimod. Sequences were derived from PBMCs, sampled from a glioma patient whose treatment included an IDH1 peptide vaccine. The receptors come from a woman in her thirties with glioma.

The chain uses TRBV27 and TRBJ2-2; D is unresolved. CDR1 and CDR2 from the germline V gene are MNHEY and SMNVEV (reference sequence). Trimming removed 5 bases at V and 4 bases at J, with 5 bases between. The CDR3 covers 12 residues. CDR3 DNA: TGTGCCAGCAGTATCCTCACCGGGGAGCTGTTTTTT. This sequence encodes CASSILTGELFF.

This chain links TRBV2 with TRBJ1-2, with D hard to call. The V end was cut by 1 base, the J end by 8 bases, with 5 bases between. This CDR3 contains 11 residues. Germline assignment: CDR1 SNHLY and CDR2 FYNNEI. CDR3 nucleotide sequence: TGTGCCAGCAGTGAAGGGACCGGCTACACCTTC. Protein: CASSEGTGYTF. Full variable domain (missing parts from reference TRBV2 and TRBJ1-2): EPEVTQTPSHQVTQMGQEVILRCVPISNHLYFYWYRQILGQKVEFLVSFYNNEISEKSEIFDDQFSVERPDGSNFTLKIRSTKLEDSAMYFCASSEGTGYTFGSGTRLTVV.